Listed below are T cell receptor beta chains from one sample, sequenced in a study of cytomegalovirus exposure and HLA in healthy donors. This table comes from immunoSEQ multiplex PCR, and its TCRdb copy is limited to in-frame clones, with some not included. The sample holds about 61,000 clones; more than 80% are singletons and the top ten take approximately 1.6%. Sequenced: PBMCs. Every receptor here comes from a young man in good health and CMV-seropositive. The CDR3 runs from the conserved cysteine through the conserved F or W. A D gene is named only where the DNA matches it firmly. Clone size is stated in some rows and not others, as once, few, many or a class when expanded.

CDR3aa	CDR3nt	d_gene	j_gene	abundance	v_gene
CASSLRTSGRVKNEQFF	TGCGCCAGCAGCTTACGGACTAGCGGGAGAGTTAAAAATGAGCAGTTCTTC	TRBD2	TRBJ2-1	NA	TRBV5-1
CAINPGQGGYTF	TGTGCCATCAACCCTGGACAGGGAGGCTACACCTTC	TRBD1	TRBJ1-2	NA	TRBV10-3
CASSFYFGGSYEQYF	TGCGCCAGCAGCTTTTATTTTGGGGGGTCCTACGAGCAGTACTTC	NA	TRBJ2-7	few	TRBV5-1
CASSFGVNQPQHF	TGCGCCAGCAGCTTTGGAGTTAATCAGCCCCAGCATTTT	NA	TRBJ1-5	NA	TRBV5-1
CASSLGADGYTF	TGTGCCAGCAGCTTAGGCGCGGATGGCTACACCTTC	NA	TRBJ1-2	NA	TRBV7-8
CASGEDEQYF	TGTGCCAGCGGGGAGGACGAGCAGTACTTC	NA	TRBJ2-7	NA	TRBV9
CASSQSIGNEQYF	TGCGCCAGCAGCCAATCCATCGGGAACGAGCAGTACTTC	NA	TRBJ2-7	NA	TRBV4-3
CASSVGRMNTEAFF	TGTGCCAGTAGTGTAGGGAGAATGAACACTGAAGCTTTCTTT	NA	TRBJ1-1	NA	TRBV19
CASSPGVVYEQYF	TGTGCCAGCAGTCCGGGAGTGGTCTACGAGCAGTACTTC	NA	TRBJ2-7	NA	TRBV6-1
CASSATGTGSYGYTF	TGTGCCAGCAGTGCCACCGGGACAGGGAGCTATGGCTACACCTTC	TRBD1	TRBJ1-2	NA	TRBV6-1
CASSPRTDYMNTEAFF	TGCGCCAGCAGCCCTCGGACAGACTACATGAACACTGAAGCTTTCTTT	NA	TRBJ1-1	NA	TRBV5-1
CSVRGLAAPGDTQYF	TGCAGCGTCCGGGGACTAGCGGCTCCCGGGGATACGCAGTATTTT	TRBD2	TRBJ2-3	NA	TRBV29-1
CASSPPDRGRVNTEAFF	TGTGCCAGCAGCCCTCCGGACAGGGGGCGCGTGAACACTGAAGCTTTCTTT	TRBD1	TRBJ1-1	NA	TRBV13
CASSLAGISSYNEQFF	TGTGCCAGCAGTTTGGCGGGTATAAGCTCCTACAATGAGCAGTTCTTC	NA	TRBJ2-1	once	TRBV28
CASSRFGGQGNTEAFF	TGTGCCAGCAGCCGATTCGGTGGGCAGGGGAACACTGAAGCTTTCTTT	NA	TRBJ1-1	NA	TRBV7-8